Listed below are T cell receptor beta chains from one sample, sequenced in a study of identical twins. MiXCR, run by TCRdb on the 5' RACE reads, gives a single entry per CDR3 protein. The sample records 640,000 or so distinct CDR3 sequences, approximately 6.1% being singletons. Sequenced sample: naive T cells sorted from blood. The source is a man between 18 and 35 years old in good health. Both conserved end residues are part of each CDR3. A D gene is named only where the DNA matches it firmly. Clone size is given for some rows only: seen once, a few or many times, or a class if the clone is expanded.

clone size	V gene	J gene	D gene	CDR3 DNA	CDR3 protein
many	TRBV29-1	TRBJ2-2	TRBD2	TGCAGCGTTGCCACTAGCGGGGTTAACACCGGGGAGCTGTTTTTT	CSVATSGVNTGELFF
many	TRBV5-5	TRBJ2-2	.	TGTGCCAGCAGCTTGGAGGTCACCGGGGAGCTGTTTTTT	CASSLEVTGELFF
.	TRBV6-1	TRBJ2-7	.	TGTGCCAGCTCTACGACGGACGGGCGGGCCTCCTACGAGCAGTACTTC	CASSTTDGRASYEQYF
.	TRBV5-1	TRBJ2-1	TRBD2	TGCGCCAGCAGCAAATCCGGACTAGCGGGAGGGAGTGAGCAGTTCTTC	CASSKSGLAGGSEQFF
many	TRBV29-1	TRBJ2-1	TRBD2	TGCAGCGCTTTAGCGGGATCCTACAATGAGCAGTTCTTC	CSALAGSYNEQFF
many	TRBV28	TRBJ2-2	TRBD2	TGTGCCAGCAGCCCCGGCACTAGCGGGAGTGCGGAGCTGTTTTTT	CASSPGTSGSAELFF
.	TRBV5-1	TRBJ1-3	.	TGCGCCAGCAGCTTGTGGGACGGCGTCTCTGGAAACACCATATATTTT	CASSLWDGVSGNTIYF
.	TRBV24-1	TRBJ2-3	.	TGTGCCACCAGTGATCCTGACTCCGTCACAGATACGCAGTATTTT	CATSDPDSVTDTQYF
.	TRBV28	TRBJ2-2	.	TGTGCCAGCAGTTTATGGGGACCAACCGGGGAGCTGTTTTTT	CASSLWGPTGELFF
few	TRBV19	TRBJ2-1	.	TGTGCCAGTGCTACCCGTGGGTTGGGGGACAATGAGCAGTTCTTC	CASATRGLGDNEQFF
many	TRBV20-1	TRBJ2-7	TRBD2	TGCAGTGCTAGAGATTTGAGCGGGAGCTCCTACGAGCAGTACTTC	CSARDLSGSSYEQYF
many	TRBV20-1	TRBJ1-2	.	TGCAGTGCTAGGGTGAGACAGGACTCCCGAGGCTACACCTTC	CSARVRQDSRGYTF
many	TRBV5-5	TRBJ1-5	.	TGTGCCAGCGGACCAGGCACAGGGAGCAATCAGCCCCAGCATTTT	CASGPGTGSNQPQHF
.	TRBV5-5	TRBJ2-2	.	TGTGCCAGCAGCTTTGGACTTTCGAACACCGGGGAGCTGTTTTTT	CASSFGLSNTGELFF
few	TRBV20-1	TRBJ2-1	TRBD2	TGCAGTGCTAAGCGGGAGCAGTCCTACAATGAGCAGTTCTTC	CSAKREQSYNEQFF
many	TRBV24-1	TRBJ2-6	.	TGTGCCACCAGTGATGTGACAGGTACTGGGGCCAACGTCCTGACTTTC	CATSDVTGTGANVLTF
few	TRBV6-5	TRBJ1-2	.	TGTGCCAGCAGTTACGCCTCTGAAGCTAACTATGGCTACACCTTC	CASSYASEANYGYTF
.	TRBV19	TRBJ2-7	.	TGTGCCAGTACACAGGGCCTTTGGGCCTACGAGCAGTACTTC	CASTQGLWAYEQYF
many	TRBV29-1	TRBJ2-1	TRBD2	TGCAGCGTCGGGGGGACTAGCGAGTCCTCCTACAATGAGCAGTTCTTC	CSVGGTSESSYNEQFF
.	TRBV12-3/TRBV12-4	TRBJ2-3	.	TGTGCCAGCAGTGCCTACAGGGAGTTAAACACAGATACGCAGTATTTT	CASSAYRELNTDTQYF
few	TRBV10-3	TRBJ2-7	.	TGTGCCATCAGTCGGGAAAAACTCTACGAGCAGTACTTC	CAISREKLYEQYF
.	TRBV4-1	TRBJ2-1	TRBD2	TGCGCCAGCAGCCAGTCACTAGCGGGATACAATGAGCAGTTCTTC	CASSQSLAGYNEQFF
few	TRBV20-1	TRBJ2-1	.	TGCAGTGCTAGAGGGGTCCGAAGCCCAGGTGAGCAGTTCTTC	CSARGVRSPGEQFF
many	TRBV20-1	TRBJ2-1	TRBD2	TGCAGTGCTAGAGATCTCTGGCGGGAGTCCTACAATGAGCAGTTCTTC	CSARDLWRESYNEQFF
many	TRBV12-3/TRBV12-4	TRBJ2-7	TRBD2	TGTGCCAGCAGTTTTTACTCGGGGGGTGCCGGCGAGCAGTACTTC	CASSFYSGGAGEQYF
few	TRBV20-1	TRBJ2-1	TRBD1	TGCAGTGCTAGAGACGGGTTGGGCCAGGGGGTTGATGAGCAGTTCTTC	CSARDGLGQGVDEQFF
many	TRBV6-1	TRBJ2-1	TRBD2	TGTGCCAGCAGTGAACGTCGCGGGAGTGAGCAGTTCTTC	CASSERRGSEQFF
many	TRBV13	TRBJ2-3	.	TGTGCCAGCAGCCGTCCGGAGACAGATACGCAGTATTTT	CASSRPETDTQYF
few	TRBV20-1	TRBJ2-4	.	TGCAGTGCTAGAGATTTCTTACAGATCGCGTCGAGGAATCAGTACTTC	CSARDFLQIASRNQYF
many	TRBV12-3/TRBV12-4	TRBJ1-2	.	TGTGCCAGCAGTCACGGACGGGTCGTCGGTGGCTACACCTTC	CASSHGRVVGGYTF
few	TRBV4-2	TRBJ1-1	.	TGTGCCAGCAGCCAAGGGGTAGGGGGTCGGGACACTGAAGCTTTCTTT	CASSQGVGGRDTEAFF
.	TRBV6-2/TRBV6-3	TRBJ2-1	TRBD2	TGTGCCAGCAGTTACTCGGGACTAGTGGGGAGGAATGAGCAGTTCTTC	CASSYSGLVGRNEQFF
many	TRBV29-1	TRBJ2-1	.	TGCAGCGTCGTACCCCTCGGGGAGCAGTTCTTC	CSVVPLGEQFF
many	TRBV11-2	TRBJ2-5	TRBD1	TGTGCCGGATCAACAGGGGAAGAGACCCAGTACTTC	CAGSTGEETQYF
many	TRBV14	TRBJ2-1	.	TGTGCCAGCAGCCAAGATTGGGGGAACGAGCAGTTCTTC	CASSQDWGNEQFF
many	TRBV12-3/TRBV12-4	TRBJ1-1	.	TGTGCCACCGTTCCCGGATCTCCAGGGAACACTGAAGCTTTCTTT	CATVPGSPGNTEAFF
many	TRBV5-1	TRBJ2-7	.	TGCGCCAGCAGCTTGGAGGCCGGACTCGAGCAGTACTTC	CASSLEAGLEQYF
many	TRBV12-3/TRBV12-4	TRBJ2-1	.	TGTGCCAGCAGGTTTGGGGGACCCAAGGGGCAGCAGTTCTTC	CASRFGGPKGQQFF
.	TRBV27	TRBJ2-1	TRBD2	TGTGCCAGCAGCAGTAAGGGAGGGTTAGGGTATGAGCAGTTCTTC	CASSSKGGLGYEQFF
few	TRBV10-3	TRBJ2-7	TRBD2	TGTGCCATCAGAGTTTCTGGGGATTGGGGGACTAGCGAGCAGTACTTC	CAIRVSGDWGTSEQYF
many	TRBV29-1	TRBJ2-3	TRBD2	TGCAGCGTTCGGGACTATTCCATCACAGATACGCAGTATTTT	CSVRDYSITDTQYF
.	TRBV4-2	TRBJ2-1	TRBD2	TGTGCCAGCAGCCAAGACGGAGCGGGAGGGAGCTCCTACAATGAGCAGTTCTTC	CASSQDGAGGSSYNEQFF
.	TRBV12-3/TRBV12-4	TRBJ2-5	.	TGTGCCAGCAGTCCCAACGGACTTCCCCAAGAGACCCAGTACTTC	CASSPNGLPQETQYF
many	TRBV15	TRBJ2-7	.	TGTGCCACCAGTGCTGGAGGATACGAGCAGTACTTC	CATSAGGYEQYF
many	TRBV4-3	TRBJ2-1	.	TGCGCCAGCAGCCAAGAAGGGAGAGGGGGCAATGAGCAGTTCTTC	CASSQEGRGGNEQFF
few	TRBV20-1	TRBJ1-1	.	TGCAGTGCTCCTCGAGGGGACACTGAAGCTTTCTTT	CSAPRGDTEAFF
few	TRBV2	TRBJ1-5	TRBD1	TGTGCCAGCAGCCGACAGGGGGCCTGGAGCAATCAGCCCCAGCATTTT	CASSRQGAWSNQPQHF
few	TRBV20-1	TRBJ2-1	TRBD1	TGCAGTGCTAGACGGGACAGCCTGTACAATGAGCAGTTCTTC	CSARRDSLYNEQFF
.	TRBV12-3/TRBV12-4	TRBJ2-3	.	TGTGCCAGCAGACCTCGTATGTCGGGCACAGATACGCAGTATTTT	CASRPRMSGTDTQYF
many	TRBV12-3/TRBV12-4	TRBJ1-2	.	TGTGCCAGCAGTTTGGGGCCATATGGCTACACCTTC	CASSLGPYGYTF
many	TRBV5-1	TRBJ2-1	TRBD1	TGCGCCAGCAGCTTATCCGGGACAGGGGGTAATGAGCAGTTCTTC	CASSLSGTGGNEQFF
many	TRBV28	TRBJ2-7	.	TGTGCCAGCAGTGGTTACTCCTACGAGCAGTACTTC	CASSGYSYEQYF